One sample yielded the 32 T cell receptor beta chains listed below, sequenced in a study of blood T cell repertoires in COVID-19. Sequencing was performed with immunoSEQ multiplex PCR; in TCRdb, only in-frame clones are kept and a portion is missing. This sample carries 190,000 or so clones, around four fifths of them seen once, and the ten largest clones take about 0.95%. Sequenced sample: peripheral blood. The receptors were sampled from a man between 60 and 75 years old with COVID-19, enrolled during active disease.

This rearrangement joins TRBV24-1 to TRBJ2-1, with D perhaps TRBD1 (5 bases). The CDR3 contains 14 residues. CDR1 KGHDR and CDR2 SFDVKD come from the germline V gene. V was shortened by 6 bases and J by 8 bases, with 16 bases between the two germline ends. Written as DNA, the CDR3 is TGTGCCACCAGTTGGACGCCCCAGGGCGATGAGCAGTTCTTC. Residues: CATSWTPQGDEQFF.

The CDR3 loop reads CAWRWGGPYEQYF. Here the CDR3 DNA reads TGTGCCTGGAGGTGGGGAGGACCCTACGAGCAGTACTTC. J is TRBJ2-7 and V is TRBV30; D is possibly TRBD2 (6 bases). CDR1 is GTSNPN and CDR2 is SVGIG in the germline V gene (reference sequence). This CDR3 spans 13 amino acids. Between the trimmed V and J ends, which lost 3 bases and 2 bases, there was a span of 11 bases.

The CDR3 spells CASTPGQGDTGELFF. In nucleotides, the CDR3 is TGCGCCAGCACCCCGGGACAGGGAGACACCGGGGAGCTGTTTTTT. This chain joins TRBV5-1 and TRBJ2-2; 9 bases match TRBD1. Germline CDR1 is SGHRS and CDR2 is YFSETQ. The length of the CDR3 is 15 residues. Germline trimming cut 6 bases from V and 3 bases from J; bases unmatched to any gene: 6.

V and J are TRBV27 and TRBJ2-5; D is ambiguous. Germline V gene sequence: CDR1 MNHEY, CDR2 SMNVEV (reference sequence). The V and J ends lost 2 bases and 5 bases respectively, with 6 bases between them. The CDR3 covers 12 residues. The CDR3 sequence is CASSLPGETQYF. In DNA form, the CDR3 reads TGTGCCAGCAGTTTACCCGGGGAGACCCAGTACTTC.

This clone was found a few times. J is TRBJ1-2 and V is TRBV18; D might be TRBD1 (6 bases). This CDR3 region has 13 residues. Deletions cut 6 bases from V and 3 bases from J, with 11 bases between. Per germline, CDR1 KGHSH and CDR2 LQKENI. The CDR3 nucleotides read TGTGCCAGCTCTGTTCCAGGGGACTATGGCTACACCTTC. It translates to CASSVPGDYGYTF.

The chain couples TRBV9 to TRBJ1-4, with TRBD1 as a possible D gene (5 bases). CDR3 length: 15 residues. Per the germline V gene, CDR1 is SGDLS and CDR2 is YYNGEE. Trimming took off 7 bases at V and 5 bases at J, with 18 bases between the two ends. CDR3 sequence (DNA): TGTGCCAGCCGACGGGGGGACGGGAGGAATGAAAAACTGTTTTTT. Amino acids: CASRRGDGRNEKLFF.

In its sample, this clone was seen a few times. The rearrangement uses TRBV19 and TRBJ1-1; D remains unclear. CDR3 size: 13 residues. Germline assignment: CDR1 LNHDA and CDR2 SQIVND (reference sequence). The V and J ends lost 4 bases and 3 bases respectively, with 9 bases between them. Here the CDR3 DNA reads TGTGCCAGTAGTAAGATTCGGGACACTGAAGCTTTCTTT. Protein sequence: CASSKIRDTEAFF. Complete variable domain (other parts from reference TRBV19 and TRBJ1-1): DGGITQSPKYLFRKEGQNVTLSCEQNLNHDAMYWYRQDPGQGLRLIYYSQIVNDFQKGDIAEGYSVSREKKESFPLTVTSAQKNPTAFYLCASSKIRDTEAFFGQGTRLTVV.

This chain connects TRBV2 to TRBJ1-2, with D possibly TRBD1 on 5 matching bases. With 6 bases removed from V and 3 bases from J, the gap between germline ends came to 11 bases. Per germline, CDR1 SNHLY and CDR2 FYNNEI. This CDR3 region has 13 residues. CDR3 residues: CASSYDSDYGYTF. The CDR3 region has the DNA TGTGCCAGCAGCTACGACAGCGACTATGGCTACACCTTC.

CDR3 region: CASTSLKGRGYGYTF. CDR3 bases: TGTGCCAGCACCTCACTCAAAGGTCGGGGCTATGGCTACACCTTC. This chain joins TRBV6-5 and TRBJ1-2; D unclear. V gave up 7 bases and J gave up 4 bases, with 19 bases separating them. The CDR3 extends over 15 amino acids. Germline V gives CDR1 MNHEY, CDR2 SVGAGI.

The CDR3 sequence is CASSPDRGYEQYF. The CDR3 bases are TGTGCCAGCAGCCCCGACAGGGGCTACGAGCAGTACTTC. The V call is TRBV12-3 or TRBV12-4, the J call TRBJ2-7; 8 positions match TRBD1. The CDR3 covers 13 residues. J was trimmed by 3 bases and V by 6 bases; bases with no gene match: 4.

DNA of the CDR3: TGTGCCATCAATTTTGAGGGCGTCGGGGAGCTGTTTTTT. Amino acids: CAINFEGVGELFF. The chain joins TRBV10-3 to TRBJ2-2, with a weak D call TRBD2 (5 bases). The germline gives CDR1 ENHRY, CDR2 SYGVKD. V was pared by 7 bases and J by 7 bases, with 13 bases between. The CDR3 has 13 residues.

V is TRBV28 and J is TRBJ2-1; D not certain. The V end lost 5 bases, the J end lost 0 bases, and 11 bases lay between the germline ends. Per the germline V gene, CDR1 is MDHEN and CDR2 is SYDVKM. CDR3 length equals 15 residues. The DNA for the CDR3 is TGTGCCAGCAGTACAGACACGATCTCCTACAATGAGCAGTTCTTC. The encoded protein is CASSTDTISYNEQFF.

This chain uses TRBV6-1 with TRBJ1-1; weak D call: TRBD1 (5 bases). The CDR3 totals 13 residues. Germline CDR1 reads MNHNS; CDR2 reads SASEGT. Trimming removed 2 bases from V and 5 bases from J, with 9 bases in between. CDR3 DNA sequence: TGTGCCAGCAGTGAACAGGGAAAAACTGAAGCTTTCTTT. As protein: CASSEQGKTEAFF.

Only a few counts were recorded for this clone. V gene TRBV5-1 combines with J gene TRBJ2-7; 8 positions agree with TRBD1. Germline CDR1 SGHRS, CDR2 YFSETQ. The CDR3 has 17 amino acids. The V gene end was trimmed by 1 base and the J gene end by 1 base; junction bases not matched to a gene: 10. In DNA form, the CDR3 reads TGCGCCAGCAGCTTGATCGGGACAGGTCGATCTTCCTACGAGCAGTACTTC. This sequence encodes CASSLIGTGRSSYEQYF.

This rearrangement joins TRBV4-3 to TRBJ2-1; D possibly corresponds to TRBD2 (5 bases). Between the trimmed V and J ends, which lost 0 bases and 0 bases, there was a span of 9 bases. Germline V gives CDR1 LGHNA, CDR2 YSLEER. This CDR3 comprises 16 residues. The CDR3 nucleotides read TGCGCCAGCAGCCAAGACTTAGGGAGCTCCTACAATGAGCAGTTCTTC. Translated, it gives CASSQDLGSSYNEQFF.

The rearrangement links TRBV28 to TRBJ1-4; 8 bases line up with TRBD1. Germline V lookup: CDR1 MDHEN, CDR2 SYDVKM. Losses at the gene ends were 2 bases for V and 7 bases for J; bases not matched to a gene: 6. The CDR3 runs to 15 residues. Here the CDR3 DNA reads TGTGCCAGCAGTTTAAGGACAGGGACGTCTGAAAAACTGTTTTTT. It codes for CASSLRTGTSEKLFF.

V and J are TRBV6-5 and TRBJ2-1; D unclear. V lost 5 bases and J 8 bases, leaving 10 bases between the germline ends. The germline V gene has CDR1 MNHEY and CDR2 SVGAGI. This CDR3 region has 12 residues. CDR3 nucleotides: TGTGCCAGCAGTCCCCGAGGCGATGAGCAGTTCTTC. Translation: CASSPRGDEQFF.

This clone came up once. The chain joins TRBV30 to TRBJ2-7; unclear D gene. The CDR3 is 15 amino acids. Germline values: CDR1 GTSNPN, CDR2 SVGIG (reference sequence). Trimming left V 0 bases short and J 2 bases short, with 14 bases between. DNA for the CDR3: TGTGCCTGGAGTGTAGGCCTAGTCGCGACCTACGAGCAGTACTTC. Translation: CAWSVGLVATYEQYF.

The CDR3 region has the DNA TGTGCCAGTAGTATAAGGGGGACAGGGAGCAATGAGCAGTTCTTC. Its translation is CASSIRGTGSNEQFF. This rearrangement joins TRBV19 to TRBJ2-1; TRBD1 agrees at 9 bases. With 2 bases clipped from V and 6 bases from J, the junction kept 5 bases outside the gene matches. The CDR3 loop spans 15 amino acids. Germline V CDR1 and CDR2: LNHDA, SQIVND (reference sequence).

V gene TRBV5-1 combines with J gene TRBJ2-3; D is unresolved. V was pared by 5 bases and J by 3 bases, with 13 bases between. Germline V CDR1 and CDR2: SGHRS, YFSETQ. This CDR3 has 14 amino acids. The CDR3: CASSPAPGTDTQYF. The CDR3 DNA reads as TGCGCCAGCAGTCCAGCCCCCGGGACAGATACGCAGTATTTT.

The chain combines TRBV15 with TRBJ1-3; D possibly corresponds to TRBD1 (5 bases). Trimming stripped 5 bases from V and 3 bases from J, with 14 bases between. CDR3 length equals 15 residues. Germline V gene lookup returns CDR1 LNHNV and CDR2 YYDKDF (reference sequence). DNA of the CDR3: TGTGCCACCAGCGCTGTAAGGGGCAGTGGAAACACCATATATTTT. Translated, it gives CATSAVRGSGNTIYF.

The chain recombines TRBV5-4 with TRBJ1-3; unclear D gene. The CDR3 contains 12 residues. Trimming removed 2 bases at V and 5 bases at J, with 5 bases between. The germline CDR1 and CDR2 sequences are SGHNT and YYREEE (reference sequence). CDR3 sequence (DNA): TGTGCCAGCAGCTTCGACAGAAACACCATATATTTT. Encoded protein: CASSFDRNTIYF. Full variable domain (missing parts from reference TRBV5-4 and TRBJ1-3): ETGVTQSPTHLIKTRGQQVTLRCSSQSGHNTVSWYQQALGQGPQFIFQYYREEENGRGNFPPRFSGLQFPNYSSELNVNALELDDSALYLCASSFDRNTIYFGEGSWLTVV.

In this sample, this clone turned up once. The CDR3 region is CASNDMNTEAFF. CDR3 nucleotides: TGTGCCAGCAACGACATGAACACTGAAGCTTTCTTT. The genes are TRBV6-6 and TRBJ1-1; D unclear. Trimming removed 7 bases from V and 0 bases from J, with 6 bases in between. Germline values: CDR1 MNHNY, CDR2 SVGAGI (reference sequence). The CDR3 consists of 12 residues.

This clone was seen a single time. DNA for the CDR3: TGTGCCAGCGGGGAGGCGGGAGGAAACACCATATATTTT. It encodes CASGEAGGNTIYF. The rearrangement uses TRBV7-2 and TRBJ1-3; unclear D gene. Looked up from germline, CDR1 is SGHTA and CDR2 is FQGNSA. The CDR3 has 13 amino acids. The ends were cut back, 8 bases at V and 4 bases at J, with 12 bases in the middle.

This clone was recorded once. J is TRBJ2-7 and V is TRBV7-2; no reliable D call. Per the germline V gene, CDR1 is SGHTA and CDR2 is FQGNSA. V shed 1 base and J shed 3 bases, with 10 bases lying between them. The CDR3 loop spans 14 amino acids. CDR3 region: CASSLGPNNYEQYF. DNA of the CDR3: TGTGCCAGCAGCTTAGGCCCCAACAACTACGAGCAGTACTTC.

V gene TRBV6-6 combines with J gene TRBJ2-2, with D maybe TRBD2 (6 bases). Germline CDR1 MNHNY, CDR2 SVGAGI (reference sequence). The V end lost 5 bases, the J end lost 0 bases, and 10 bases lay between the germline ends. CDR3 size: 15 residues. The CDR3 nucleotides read TGTGCCAGCAGTACGTGGGGGGCGAACACCGGGGAGCTGTTTTTT. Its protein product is CASSTWGANTGELFF.

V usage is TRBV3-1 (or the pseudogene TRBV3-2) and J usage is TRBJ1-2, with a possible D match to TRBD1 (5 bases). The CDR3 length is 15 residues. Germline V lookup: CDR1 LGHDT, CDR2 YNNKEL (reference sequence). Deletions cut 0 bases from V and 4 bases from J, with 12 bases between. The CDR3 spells CASSQDWRGPYGYTF. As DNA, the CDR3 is TGTGCCAGCAGCCAAGATTGGAGGGGACCCTATGGCTACACCTTC.

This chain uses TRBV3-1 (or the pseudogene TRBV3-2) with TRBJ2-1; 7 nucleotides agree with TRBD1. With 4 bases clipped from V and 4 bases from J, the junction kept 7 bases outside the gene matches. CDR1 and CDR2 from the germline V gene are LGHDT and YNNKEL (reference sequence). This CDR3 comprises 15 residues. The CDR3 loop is CASSRDGQAYNEQFF. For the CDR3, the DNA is TGTGCCAGCAGCCGGGACGGACAGGCGTACAATGAGCAGTTCTTC.

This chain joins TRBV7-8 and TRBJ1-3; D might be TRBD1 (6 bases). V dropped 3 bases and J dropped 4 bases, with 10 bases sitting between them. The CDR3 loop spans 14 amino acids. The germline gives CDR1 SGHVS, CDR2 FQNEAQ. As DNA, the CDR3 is TGTGCCAGCAGCTTTACAGGGTCCGGAAACACCATATATTTT. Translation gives CASSFTGSGNTIYF.

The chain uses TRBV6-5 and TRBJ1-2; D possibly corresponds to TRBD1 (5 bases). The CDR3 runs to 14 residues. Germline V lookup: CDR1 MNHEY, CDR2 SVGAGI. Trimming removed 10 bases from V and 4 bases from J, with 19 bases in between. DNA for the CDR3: TGTGCCATCCGGGGGAGAGGGCGAGGCTATGGCTACACCTTC. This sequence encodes CAIRGRGRGYGYTF.

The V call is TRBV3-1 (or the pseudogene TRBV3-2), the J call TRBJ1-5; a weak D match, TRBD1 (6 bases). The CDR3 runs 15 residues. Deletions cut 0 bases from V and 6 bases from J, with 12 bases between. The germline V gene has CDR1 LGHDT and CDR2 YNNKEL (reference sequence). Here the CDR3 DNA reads TGTGCCAGCAGCCAAGATTATGGGGGCGGTCAGCCCCAGCATTTT. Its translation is CASSQDYGGGQPQHF.

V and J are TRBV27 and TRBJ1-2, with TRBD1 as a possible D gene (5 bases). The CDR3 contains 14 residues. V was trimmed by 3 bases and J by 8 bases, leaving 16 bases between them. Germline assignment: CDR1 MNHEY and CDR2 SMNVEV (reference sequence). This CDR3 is CASSFRETKGGYTF. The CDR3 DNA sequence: TGTGCCAGCAGTTTTCGTGAGACGAAGGGGGGCTACACCTTC.